This passage covers 29 T cell receptor beta chains from one sample sequenced in a study of blood T cell repertoires in COVID-19. TCRdb's copy holds only in-frame clones and misses some; the assay was immunoSEQ multiplex PCR. The table has about 130,000 clones, roughly 80% seen once; the top ten hold 10% to 15%. Material for sequencing was peripheral blood. These receptors all come from a woman aged 55-69 years with acute or convalescent COVID-19.

The chain joins TRBV11-2 to TRBJ2-1; D unclear. V gave up 1 base and J gave up 10 bases, with 8 bases separating them. The CDR3 spans 12 residues. The germline V gene has CDR1 SGHAT and CDR2 FQNNGV. The CDR3 region is CASSLGFREQFF. CDR3 DNA: TGTGCCAGCAGCTTAGGTTTCCGGGAGCAGTTCTTC.

V usage is TRBV5-8 and J usage is TRBJ1-1; 8 bases are shared with TRBD1. The CDR3 runs to 14 residues. V trimming: 1 base; J trimming: 9 bases; junction bases outside the gene matches: 8. Germline V gene data show CDR1 as SGHTS and CDR2 as YDEGEE. The DNA for the CDR3 is TGTGCCAGCAGCTTGAGGCAGGGGGCGTTGCAAGCTTTCTTT. Translating gives CASSLRQGALQAFF.

V usage is TRBV10-2 and J usage is TRBJ1-2; a weak D match, TRBD1 (6 bases). The CDR3 runs to 11 residues. The V end was cut by 6 bases, the J end by 6 bases, with 8 bases between. From germline, CDR1 is WSHSY and CDR2 SAAADI. DNA of the CDR3: TGCGCCAGCAGACAGGGAGATGGCTACACCTTC. It yields the protein CASRQGDGYTF.

The chain recombines TRBV11-1 with TRBJ2-3; D perhaps matches TRBD2 (5 bases). CDR3 length: 15 amino acids. Germline loops: CDR1 SGHAT, CDR2 FQDESV (reference sequence). V was cut by 4 bases and J by 2 bases, with 13 bases left in between. The CDR3 loop reads CASSSGWRDTDTQYF. As DNA, the CDR3 is TGTGCCAGCAGCTCGGGGTGGAGAGACACAGATACGCAGTATTTT.

V usage is TRBV11-2 and J usage is TRBJ2-2; D ambiguous. Trimming stripped 3 bases from V and 0 bases from J, with 8 bases between. The CDR3 is made up of 15 amino acids. CDR1 is SGHAT and CDR2 is FQNNGV in the germline V gene. The CDR3, as DNA: TGTGCCAGCAGCTTTCGCCGGGCGAACACCGGGGAGCTGTTTTTT. It specifies CASSFRRANTGELFF.

This clone was seen a single time. V gene TRBV27 combines with J gene TRBJ2-3; weak D call: TRBD1 (5 bases). Trimming pared 0 bases from V and 9 bases from J, leaving 7 bases between. The V gene's germline CDR1 is MNHEY and CDR2 SMNVEV (reference sequence). This CDR3 has 12 residues. Here the CDR3 DNA reads TGTGCCAGCAGTTTATCCAAGGGGACGCAGTATTTT. Amino acid sequence: CASSLSKGTQYF.

V and J are TRBV2 and TRBJ1-4; TRBD1 might be the D (5 bases). V was shortened by 7 bases and J by 0 bases, with 21 bases between the two germline ends. Looked up from germline, CDR1 is SNHLY and CDR2 is FYNNEI. The CDR3 has 18 residues. The DNA of the CDR3 is TGTGCCAGCATTAAGCAGGAGGGGTCGGTTGCAACTAATGAAAAACTGTTTTTT. This translates into CASIKQEGSVATNEKLFF.

This clone has just a few counts. The chain has TRBV11-2 and TRBJ1-2; D unclear. The CDR3 length is 13 residues. The germline V gene encodes CDR1 SGHAT and CDR2 FQNNGV. The V gene lost 0 bases and the J gene lost 13 bases, with 15 bases spanning the gap. CDR3 bases: TGTGCCAGCAGCTTAGATCGGTCGGGTGGAATCACCTTC. Its protein is CASSLDRSGGITF.

The chain carries TRBV29-1 and TRBJ2-1; 7 bases agree with TRBD1. Germline V CDR1 and CDR2: SQVTM, ANQGSEA. V was clipped by 2 bases and J by 4 bases; unmatched bases: 14. The CDR3 covers 17 residues. The CDR3 region has the DNA TGCAGCGTTGAAACCCAACCTGACAGGGTCCTATACAATGAGCAGTTCTTC. As protein: CSVETQPDRVLYNEQFF.

The V gene is TRBV5-1, the J gene TRBJ1-3; D possibly corresponds to TRBD1 (6 bases). V lost 3 bases and J 4 bases, leaving 14 bases between the germline ends. The CDR3 runs 15 residues. CDR1 and CDR2 (germline): SGHRS, YFSETQ. CDR3 bases: TGCGCCAGCAGCTCCACAGGGACGAAAGGAAACACCATATATTTT. Translated: CASSSTGTKGNTIYF.

The CDR3 bases are TGCAGCGTGGCGCCGGCTAGCCCCTGGGAGACCCAGTACTTC. It specifies CSVAPASPWETQYF. The chain couples TRBV29-1 to TRBJ2-5; maybe TRBD2 (5 bases). The CDR3 loop spans 14 amino acids. CDR1 and CDR2 (germline): SQVTM, ANQGSEA. Trimming removed 6 bases at V and 5 bases at J, with 19 bases between.

The gene calls are TRBV19 and TRBJ1-5; the D is unclear. V was clipped by 10 bases and J by 1 base, with 11 bases between them. The CDR3 is 13 amino acids. CDR1 is LNHDA and CDR2 is SQIVND in the germline V gene (reference sequence). This chain's CDR3 is CAISRESNQPQHF. In DNA form, the CDR3 reads TGTGCCATCTCGAGGGAGAGCAATCAGCCCCAGCATTTT. The full variable domain, rest sourced from reference TRBV19 and TRBJ1-5, is DGGITQSPKYLFRKEGQNVTLSCEQNLNHDAMYWYRQDPGQGLRLIYYSQIVNDFQKGDIAEGYSVSREKKESFPLTVTSAQKNPTAFYLCAISRESNQPQHFGDGTRLSIL.

This chain joins TRBV6-6 and TRBJ1-1; unclear D gene. This CDR3 has 16 residues. Between the trimmed V and J ends, which lost 11 bases and 0 bases, there was a span of 22 bases. The germline V gene encodes CDR1 MNHNY and CDR2 SVGAGI (reference sequence). The CDR3: CAASPGSSFMNTEAFF. The CDR3 DNA sequence: TGTGCCGCTTCCCCCGGGTCCTCCTTTATGAACACTGAAGCTTTCTTT.

V gene TRBV5-5 combines with J gene TRBJ2-6; D is ambiguous. There are 16 residues in the CDR3. V gave up 5 bases and J gave up 0 bases, with 12 bases separating them. From germline, CDR1 is SGHKS and CDR2 YYEKEE (reference sequence). The CDR3 DNA reads as TGTGCCAGCAGTAAGGTAGCAAACTCTGGGGCCAACGTCCTGACTTTC. Translating gives CASSKVANSGANVLTF.

The J gene is TRBJ1-1, the V gene TRBV6-5; no reliable D call. The germline V gene encodes CDR1 MNHEY and CDR2 SVGAGI. With 3 bases removed from V and 1 base from J, the gap between germline ends came to 9 bases. The CDR3 consists of 14 residues. The CDR3 region has the DNA TGTGCCAGCAGTTATAACAGACGGAACACTGAAGCTTTCTTT. Translation: CASSYNRRNTEAFF.

The chain employs TRBV18 and TRBJ1-1; D gene uncertain. Trimming took off 2 bases at V and 7 bases at J, with 8 bases between the two ends. The CDR3 is 12 residues long. Per germline, CDR1 KGHSH and CDR2 LQKENI. This chain's CDR3 is CASSPAEGEAFF. The CDR3 DNA reads TGTGCCAGCTCACCAGCGGAAGGTGAAGCTTTCTTT.

The chain is built from TRBV2 and TRBJ2-2; D gene unclear. In germline, CDR1 is SNHLY, CDR2 FYNNEI. The CDR3 is 15 amino acids. With 4 bases removed from V and 4 bases from J, the gap between germline ends came to 13 bases. The CDR3 loop reads CASSGPQLGTGELFF. The DNA for the CDR3 is TGTGCCAGCAGTGGTCCACAGTTGGGCACCGGGGAGCTGTTTTTT. The full variable domain, rest sourced from reference TRBV2 and TRBJ2-2, is EPEVTQTPSHQVTQMGQEVILRCVPISNHLYFYWYRQILGQKVEFLVSFYNNEISEKSEIFDDQFSVERPDGSNFTLKIRSTKLEDSAMYFCASSGPQLGTGELFFGEGSRLTVL.

The V call is TRBV3-1 (or the pseudogene TRBV3-2), the J call TRBJ1-1; D possibly corresponds to TRBD1 (6 bases). Trimming cost V 2 bases and J 5 bases, with 9 bases left between them. From germline, CDR1 is LGHDT and CDR2 YNNKEL (reference sequence). The CDR3 sequence is 13 residues long. In DNA, the CDR3 is TGTGCCAGCAGCCAACAGGGGAGAACTGAAGCTTTCTTT. Translating gives CASSQQGRTEAFF.

V gene TRBV12-3 or TRBV12-4 combines with J gene TRBJ2-7; 7 positions agree with TRBD1. This CDR3 has 12 residues. V shed 2 bases and J 6 bases; nucleotides not matched to a gene: 1. The CDR3 here is CASSLRDSEQYF. CDR3 DNA sequence: TGTGCCAGCAGTTTACGGGACAGCGAGCAGTACTTC.

The chain uses TRBV5-4 and TRBJ1-6, with TRBD1 matching 7 bases. CDR3 length: 15 amino acids. CDR1 is SGHNT and CDR2 is YYREEE in the germline V gene (reference sequence). V dropped 0 bases and J dropped 8; count of bases not matched to a gene: 5. DNA for the CDR3: TGTGCCAGCAGCTTGGCCGGGACAGCGGATTCACCCCTCCACTTT. Protein product: CASSLAGTADSPLHF.

A single count supports this clone. The chain recombines TRBV2 with TRBJ1-6; unclear D gene. V was pared by 6 bases and J by 9 bases, with 9 bases between. This CDR3 is 12 amino acids long. Germline V gives CDR1 SNHLY, CDR2 FYNNEI. The CDR3 is CASRSPSSPLHF. In DNA, the CDR3 is TGTGCCAGCAGGTCTCCGAGTTCACCCCTCCACTTT.

This chain joins TRBV1 and TRBJ2-7; the table's D call of TRBD2 was not tested on the DNA. TRBV1 is classified as a pseudogene. The CDR3 extends over 16 amino acids. Here the CDR3 reads CTSSHQLDLGSSEQYV. The CDR3 DNA follows: TGCACCAGCAGCCACCAACTAGATTTAGGTTCGAGTGAGCAGTACGTC.

This sequence joins TRBV7-2 and TRBJ1-4; possibly TRBD1 for D (5 bases). The CDR3 length is 14 residues. V was trimmed by 6 bases and J by 8 bases, leaving 16 bases between them. Per germline, CDR1 SGHTA and CDR2 FQGNSA. CDR3 loop: CASSQSRVFEKLFF. CDR3 DNA sequence: TGTGCCAGCAGTCAATCCAGGGTTTTCGAAAAACTGTTTTTT.

This chain joins TRBV30 and TRBJ1-6, with 7 nucleotides matching TRBD1. Germline CDR1 and CDR2: GTSNPN and SVGIG (reference sequence). The CDR3 covers 16 residues. V lost 1 base and J lost 1; bases outside the gene matches: 4. CDR3 sequence (DNA): TGTGCCTGGAGTGAGACAGGGTGGTCCTATAATTCACCCCTCCACTTT. Encoded protein: CAWSETGWSYNSPLHF.

This clone showed up just once. This chain joins TRBV5-6 and TRBJ1-4; the match to TRBD1 covers 7 bases. The ends lost 2 bases at V and 8 bases at J; junction bases unmatched: 9. The CDR3 length is 15 residues. Germline assignment: CDR1 SGHDT and CDR2 YYEEEE. CDR3 amino acids: CASSLTGQALEKLFF. The DNA for the CDR3 is TGTGCCAGCAGCTTAACTGGACAGGCCTTAGAAAAACTGTTTTTT.

The chain uses TRBV7-8 and TRBJ2-2; perhaps TRBD2 as D (5 bases). Trimming shortened V by 2 bases and J by 16 bases, and 20 bases separated the two germline ends. This CDR3 has 14 residues. CDR1 and CDR2 (germline): SGHVS, FQNEAQ. The CDR3 DNA reads TGTGCCAGCAGCTTAACTAAGACGGTCCCGGGAAAGTTTTTT. This codes for CASSLTKTVPGKFF.

This sequence joins TRBV27 and TRBJ1-2; no clear D gene. CDR3 length: 15 residues. Trimming left V 7 bases short and J 4 bases short, with 19 bases between. In germline, CDR1 is MNHEY, CDR2 SMNVEV (reference sequence). The CDR3 protein is CASTSLATALYGYTF. DNA of the CDR3: TGTGCCAGCACTTCTCTAGCCACAGCCCTCTATGGCTACACCTTC.

The genes are TRBV7-6 and TRBJ2-1; TRBD2 agrees at 8 bases. Germline V lookup: CDR1 SGHVS, CDR2 FNYEAQ. This CDR3 spans 15 amino acids. The V segment lost 5 bases and the J segment 5 bases; nucleotides outside the gene matches: 8. The CDR3 nucleotides are TGTGCCAGCAGCCAGCGGGGGCCGTCCAACAATGAGCAGTTCTTC. Translated, it gives CASSQRGPSNNEQFF.

The chain links TRBV2 to TRBJ1-6; D is uncertain. V lost 9 bases and J lost 10, with 13 bases in between. Looked up from germline, CDR1 is SNHLY and CDR2 is FYNNEI. The CDR3 totals 12 residues. The CDR3 sequence: CASRRERSPLHF. The CDR3, as DNA: TGTGCCAGTCGGAGGGAGCGGTCACCCCTCCACTTT.